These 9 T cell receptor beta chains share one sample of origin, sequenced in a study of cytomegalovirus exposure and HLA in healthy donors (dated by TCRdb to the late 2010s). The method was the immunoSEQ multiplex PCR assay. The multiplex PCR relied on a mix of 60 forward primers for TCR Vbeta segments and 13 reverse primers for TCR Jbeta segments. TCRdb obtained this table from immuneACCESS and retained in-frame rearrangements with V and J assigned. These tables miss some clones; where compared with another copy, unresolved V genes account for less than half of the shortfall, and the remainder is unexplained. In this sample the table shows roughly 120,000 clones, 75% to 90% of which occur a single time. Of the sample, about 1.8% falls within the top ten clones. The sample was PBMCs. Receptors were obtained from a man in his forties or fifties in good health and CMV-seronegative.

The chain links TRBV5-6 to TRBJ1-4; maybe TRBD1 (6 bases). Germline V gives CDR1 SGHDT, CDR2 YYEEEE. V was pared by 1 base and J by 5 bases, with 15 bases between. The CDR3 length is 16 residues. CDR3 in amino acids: CASSLRTAGGNEKLFF. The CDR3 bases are TGTGCCAGCAGCTTGAGGACAGCGGGGGGCAATGAAAAACTGTTTTTT.

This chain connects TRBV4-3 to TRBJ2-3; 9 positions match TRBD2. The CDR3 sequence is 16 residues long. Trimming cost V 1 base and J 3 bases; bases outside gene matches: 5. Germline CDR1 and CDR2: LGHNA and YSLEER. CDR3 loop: CASSQGLAGFTDTQYF. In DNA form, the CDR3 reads TGCGCCAGCAGCCAAGGTCTAGCGGGGTTTACAGATACGCAGTATTTT.

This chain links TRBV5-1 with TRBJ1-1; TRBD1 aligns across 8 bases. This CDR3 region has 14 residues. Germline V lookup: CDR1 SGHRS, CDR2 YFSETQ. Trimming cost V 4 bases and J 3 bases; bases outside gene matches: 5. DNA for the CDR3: TGCGCCAGCAGCCGGGGACAGGCATACACTGAAGCTTTCTTT. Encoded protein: CASSRGQAYTEAFF.

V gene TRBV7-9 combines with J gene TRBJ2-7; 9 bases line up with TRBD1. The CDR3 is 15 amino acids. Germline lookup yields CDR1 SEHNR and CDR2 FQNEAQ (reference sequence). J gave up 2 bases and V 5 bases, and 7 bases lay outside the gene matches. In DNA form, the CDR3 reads TGTGCCAGCAGCCCAACCGGGACAGGGACCTACGAGCAGTACTTC. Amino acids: CASSPTGTGTYEQYF.

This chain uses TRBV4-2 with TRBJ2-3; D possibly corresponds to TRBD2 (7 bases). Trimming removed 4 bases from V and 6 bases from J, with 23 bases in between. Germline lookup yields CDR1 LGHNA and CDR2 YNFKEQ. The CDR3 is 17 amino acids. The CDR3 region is CASSPRLTRGASDTQYF. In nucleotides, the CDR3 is TGTGCCAGCAGCCCCCGACTCACTCGGGGGGCTTCGGATACGCAGTATTTT.

As DNA, the CDR3 is TGTGCCAGCAGTTACTCGGCAGGGGGGAGCAATCAGCCCCAGCATTTT. Translation gives CASSYSAGGSNQPQHF. The chain combines TRBV6-5 with TRBJ1-5, with TRBD1 matching over 7 bases. CDR1 MNHEY and CDR2 SVGAGI come from the germline V gene. The CDR3 sequence is 16 residues long. V lost 0 bases and J lost 1; bases outside the gene matches: 3.

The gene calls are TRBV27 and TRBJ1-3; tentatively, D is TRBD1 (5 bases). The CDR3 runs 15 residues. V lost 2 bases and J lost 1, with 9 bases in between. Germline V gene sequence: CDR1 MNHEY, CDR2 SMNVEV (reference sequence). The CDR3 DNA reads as TGTGCCAGCAGTTTAACTTCAGGGTCTGGAAACACCATATATTTT. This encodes CASSLTSGSGNTIYF.

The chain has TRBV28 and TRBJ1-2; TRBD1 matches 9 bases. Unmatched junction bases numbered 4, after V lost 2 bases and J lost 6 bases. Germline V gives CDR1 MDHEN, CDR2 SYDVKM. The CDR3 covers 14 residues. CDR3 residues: CASSLRGTGNGYTF. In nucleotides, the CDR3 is TGTGCCAGCAGTTTAAGGGGGACAGGGAATGGCTACACCTTC.

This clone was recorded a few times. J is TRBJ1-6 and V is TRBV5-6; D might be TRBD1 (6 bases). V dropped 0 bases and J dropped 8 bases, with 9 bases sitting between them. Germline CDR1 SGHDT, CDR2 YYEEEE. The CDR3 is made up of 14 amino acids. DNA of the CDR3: TGTGCCAGCAGCTTGGGGGGGGGCGATTCACCCCTCCACTTT. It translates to CASSLGGGDSPLHF.